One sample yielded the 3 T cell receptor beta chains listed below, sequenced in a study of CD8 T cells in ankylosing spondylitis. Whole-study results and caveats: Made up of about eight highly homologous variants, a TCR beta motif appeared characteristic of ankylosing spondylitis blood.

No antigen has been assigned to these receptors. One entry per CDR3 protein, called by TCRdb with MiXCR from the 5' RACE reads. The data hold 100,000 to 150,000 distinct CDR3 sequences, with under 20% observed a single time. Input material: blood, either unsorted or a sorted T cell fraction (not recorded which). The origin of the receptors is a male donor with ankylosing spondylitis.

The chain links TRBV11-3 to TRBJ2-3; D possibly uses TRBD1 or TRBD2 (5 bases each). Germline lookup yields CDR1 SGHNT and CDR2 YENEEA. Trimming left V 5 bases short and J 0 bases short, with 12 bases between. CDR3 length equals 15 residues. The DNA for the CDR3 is TGTGCCAGCAGCCGACCCCGGGACAGCACAGATACGCAGTATTTT. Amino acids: CASSRPRDSTDTQYF.

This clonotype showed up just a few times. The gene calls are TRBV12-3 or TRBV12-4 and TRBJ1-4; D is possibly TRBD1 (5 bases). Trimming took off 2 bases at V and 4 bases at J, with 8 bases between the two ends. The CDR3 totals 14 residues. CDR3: CASSLQGGNEKLFF. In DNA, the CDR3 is TGTGCCAGCAGTTTACAGGGAGGTAATGAAAAACTGTTTTTT.

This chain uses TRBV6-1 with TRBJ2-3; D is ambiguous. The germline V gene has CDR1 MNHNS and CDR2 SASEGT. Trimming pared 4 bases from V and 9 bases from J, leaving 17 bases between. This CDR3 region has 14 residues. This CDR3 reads CASSGGTGPETQYF. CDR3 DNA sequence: TGTGCCAGCAGTGGAGGAACCGGCCCGGAGACGCAGTATTTT.